This T cell receptor (beta chain) was sequenced in a study of beta chain features in type 1 diabetes. Study observations and caveats: cDNA-based sequencing might over-represent cells highly expressing TCR. Shorter TCRB CDR3s, moderately but significantly so, marked every one of the four CD4+ subsets in Type 1 diabetes patients. The study found fewer insertions and more deletions at VDJ junctions in type 1 diabetes patients.

Every bit of the isolated RNA underwent reverse transcription, so sequencing read expressed TCRB transcripts. Sequencing was performed with immunoSEQ multiplex PCR; in TCRdb, only in-frame clones are kept and a portion is missing. The sample has 200,000 to 300,000 clones; approximately 11% are singletons. This clone occurred a few times. Its antigen is currently unknown. Between the trimmed V and J ends, which lost 4 bases and 7 bases, there was a span of 8 bases. Germline CDR1 and CDR2: ENHRY and SYGVKD. The CDR3 length is 13 residues. Sequencing was carried out using naive CD4+ T cells from blood. The chain uses TRBV10-3 and TRBJ1-6; no firm D call. The sequence derives from a man aged 25-40 years with type 1 diabetes. The CDR3: CAISGPGNSPLHF. CDR3 coding DNA: TGTGCCATCAGTGGTCCGGGGAATTCACCCCTCCACTTT.